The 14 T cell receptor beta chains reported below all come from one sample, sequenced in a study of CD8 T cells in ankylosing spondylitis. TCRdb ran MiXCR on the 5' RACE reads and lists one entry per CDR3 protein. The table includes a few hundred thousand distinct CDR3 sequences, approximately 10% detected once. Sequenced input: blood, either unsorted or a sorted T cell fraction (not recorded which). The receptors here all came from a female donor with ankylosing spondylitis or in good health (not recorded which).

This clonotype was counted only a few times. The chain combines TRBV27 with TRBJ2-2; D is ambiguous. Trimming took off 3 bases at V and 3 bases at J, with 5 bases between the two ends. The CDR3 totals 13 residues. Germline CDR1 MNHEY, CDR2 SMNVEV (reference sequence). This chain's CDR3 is CASSFADTGELFF. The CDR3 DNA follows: TGTGCCAGCAGTTTTGCGGACACCGGGGAGCTGTTTTTT.

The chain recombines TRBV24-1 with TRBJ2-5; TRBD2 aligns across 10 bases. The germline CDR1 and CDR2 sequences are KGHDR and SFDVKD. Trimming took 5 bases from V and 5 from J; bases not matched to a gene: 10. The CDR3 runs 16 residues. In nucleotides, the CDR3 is TGTGCCACCAGTGCCGCTAGCGGGAGTCCCGGGGAGACCCAGTACTTC. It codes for CATSAASGSPGETQYF.

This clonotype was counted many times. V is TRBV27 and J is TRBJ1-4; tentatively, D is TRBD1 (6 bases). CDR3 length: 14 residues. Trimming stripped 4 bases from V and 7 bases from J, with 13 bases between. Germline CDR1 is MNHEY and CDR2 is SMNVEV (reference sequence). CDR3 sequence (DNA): TGTGCCAGCAGTTACCGGGGGCCGGCTGAAAAACTGTTTTTT. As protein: CASSYRGPAEKLFF.

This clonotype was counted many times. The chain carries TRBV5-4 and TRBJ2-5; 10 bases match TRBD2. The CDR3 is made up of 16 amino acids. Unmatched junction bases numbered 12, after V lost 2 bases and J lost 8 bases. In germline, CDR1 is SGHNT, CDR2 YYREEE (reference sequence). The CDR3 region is CASSFLSGGVLGTQYF. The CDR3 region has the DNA TGTGCCAGCAGCTTTCTCAGCGGGGGGGTCCTGGGAACCCAGTACTTC.

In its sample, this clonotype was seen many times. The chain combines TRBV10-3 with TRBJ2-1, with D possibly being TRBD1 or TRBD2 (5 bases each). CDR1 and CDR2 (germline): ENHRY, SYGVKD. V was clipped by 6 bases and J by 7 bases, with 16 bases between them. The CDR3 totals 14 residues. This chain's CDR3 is CAIRRGALENEQFF. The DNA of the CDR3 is TGTGCCATCAGACGAGGGGCGCTTGAGAATGAGCAGTTCTTC.

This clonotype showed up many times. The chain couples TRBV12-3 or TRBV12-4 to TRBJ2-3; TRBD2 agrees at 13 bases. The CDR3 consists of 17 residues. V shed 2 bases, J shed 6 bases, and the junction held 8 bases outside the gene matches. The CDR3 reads CASSLRGLAGMSDTQYF. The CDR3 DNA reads TGTGCCAGCAGTTTAAGGGGACTAGCGGGGATGTCGGATACGCAGTATTTT.

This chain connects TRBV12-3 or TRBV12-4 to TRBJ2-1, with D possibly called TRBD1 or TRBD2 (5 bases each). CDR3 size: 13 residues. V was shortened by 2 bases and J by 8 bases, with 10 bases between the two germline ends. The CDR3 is CASSLRQGDEQFF. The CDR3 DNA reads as TGTGCCAGCAGTTTAAGGCAGGGAGATGAGCAGTTCTTC.

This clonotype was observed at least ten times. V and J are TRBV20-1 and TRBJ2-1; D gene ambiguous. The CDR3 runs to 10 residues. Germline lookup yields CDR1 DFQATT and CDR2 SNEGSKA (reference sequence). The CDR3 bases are TGCAGCCCTGCCTACAATGAGCAGTTCTTC. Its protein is CSPAYNEQFF.

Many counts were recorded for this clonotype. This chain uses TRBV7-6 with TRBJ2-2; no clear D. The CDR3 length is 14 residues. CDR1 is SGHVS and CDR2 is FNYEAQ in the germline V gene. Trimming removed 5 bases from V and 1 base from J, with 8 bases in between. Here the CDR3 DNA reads TGTGCCAGCAGCCAAGGGCAGAACACCGGGGAGCTGTTTTTT. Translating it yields CASSQGQNTGELFF.

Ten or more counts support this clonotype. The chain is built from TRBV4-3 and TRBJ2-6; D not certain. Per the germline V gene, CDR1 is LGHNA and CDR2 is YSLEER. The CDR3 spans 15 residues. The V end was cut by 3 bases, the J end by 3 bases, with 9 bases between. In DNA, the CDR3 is TGCGCCAGCAGCCACGTAGGAAATGGGGCCAACGTCCTGACTTTC. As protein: CASSHVGNGANVLTF.

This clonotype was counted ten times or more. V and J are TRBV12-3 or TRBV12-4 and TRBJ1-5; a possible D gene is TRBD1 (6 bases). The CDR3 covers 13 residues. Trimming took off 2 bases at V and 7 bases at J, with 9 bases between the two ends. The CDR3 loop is CASSLSQGQPQHF. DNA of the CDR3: TGTGCCAGCAGTTTATCACAGGGCCAGCCCCAGCATTTT.

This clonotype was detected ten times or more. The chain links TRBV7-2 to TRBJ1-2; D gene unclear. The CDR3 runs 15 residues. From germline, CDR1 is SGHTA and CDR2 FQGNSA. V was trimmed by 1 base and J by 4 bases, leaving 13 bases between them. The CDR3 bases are TGTGCCAGCAGCTTAGTTTCTAGAGTAGGCTATGGCTACACCTTC. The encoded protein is CASSLVSRVGYGYTF.

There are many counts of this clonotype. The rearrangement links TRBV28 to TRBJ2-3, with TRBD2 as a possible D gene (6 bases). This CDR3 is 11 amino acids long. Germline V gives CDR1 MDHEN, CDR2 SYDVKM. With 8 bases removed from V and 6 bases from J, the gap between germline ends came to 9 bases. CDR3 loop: CASQAGDTQYF. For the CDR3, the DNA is TGTGCCAGCCAAGCGGGTGATACGCAGTATTTT.

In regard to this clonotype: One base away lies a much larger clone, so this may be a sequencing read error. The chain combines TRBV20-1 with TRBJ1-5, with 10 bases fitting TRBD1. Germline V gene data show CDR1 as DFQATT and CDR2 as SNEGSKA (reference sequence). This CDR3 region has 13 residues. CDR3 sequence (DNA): TGCAGTGCCAGACAGGGGGCGAATCGGCCCCAGCATTTT. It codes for CSARQGANRPQHF.